This passage covers 12 T cell receptor beta chains from one sample sequenced in a study of breast tumors, draining lymph nodes, adjacent tissues. Via MiXCR, TCRdb re-called the multiplex PCR reads, giving one row per CDR3 protein. The sample yields some 110,000 distinct CDR3 sequences, about 29% seen once. Samples came from axillary lymph nodes draining the breast cancer. Sequencing used axillary lymph node tissue. These receptors all come from a female donor with breast cancer. Some clones in this sample may be carry-over from other donors' samples.

This chain uses TRBV20-1 with TRBJ2-7; 9 bases are a match to TRBD1. In germline, CDR1 is DFQATT, CDR2 SNEGSKA (reference sequence). V gave up 3 bases and J gave up 5 bases; unmatched junction bases: 5. The CDR3 has 13 residues. CDR3 sequence reads: CSASTGTGNEQYF. DNA for the CDR3: TGCAGTGCTAGTACCGGGACAGGGAACGAGCAGTACTTC.

This clonotype rates as medium-sized. At one of its ends the junction is not consistent with the germline gene, which may arise from a read error. The chain combines TRBV5-1 with TRBJ2-3; no firm D call. The CDR3 is 11 residues long. Germline CDR1 SGHRS, CDR2 YFSETQ. The CDR3 DNA sequence: TGTGCCAGCAGTTCCACAGATACGCAGTATTTT. Its translation: CASSSTDTQYF.

This clonotype has ten or more counts. The chain links TRBV6-5 to TRBJ2-7, with a tentative D call TRBD1 (5 bases). Germline V gene sequence: CDR1 MNHEY, CDR2 SVGAGI. The CDR3 is made up of 15 amino acids. V was clipped by 5 bases and J by 2 bases, with 16 bases between them. The CDR3 DNA follows: TGTGCCAGCAGTCACGCGATAGGGGCCGCCTACGAGCAGTACTTC. It is translated as CASSHAIGAAYEQYF.

This clonotype was detected many times. The chain has TRBV6-5 and TRBJ1-5; 7 bases are shared with TRBD1. Germline CDR1 and CDR2: MNHEY and SVGAGI. The CDR3 is 15 residues long. The V and J ends lost 4 bases and 8 bases, in that order; junction bases with no gene match: 11. CDR3 sequence: CASSSGGGPQKPQHF. The CDR3 coding sequence is TGTGCCAGCAGTTCAGGGGGAGGGCCCCAGAAGCCCCAGCATTTT.

A single count supports this clonotype. The chain joins TRBV20-1 to TRBJ1-3; TRBD1 is a possible D gene (5 bases). There are 13 residues in the CDR3. V lost 6 bases and J lost 0, with 9 bases in between. Germline CDR1 is DFQATT and CDR2 is SNEGSKA (reference sequence). The CDR3 here is CSASTGSGNTIYF. DNA of the CDR3: TGCAGTGCGAGTACAGGCTCTGGAAACACCATATATTTT.

This clonotype showed up just a few times. The J gene is TRBJ1-1, the V gene TRBV6-1; 8 positions agree with TRBD1. CDR1 and CDR2 (germline): MNHNS, SASEGT. Trimming at V came to 6 bases and at J to 1 base, leaving 13 bases not matched to a gene. This CDR3 is built from 17 residues. CDR3: CASSSPGQGIENTEAFF. The CDR3 nucleotides read TGTGCCAGCAGCTCTCCTGGACAGGGAATTGAGAACACTGAAGCTTTCTTT.

Regarding this clonotype: A read error may account for a junction end that differs from germline. The chain employs TRBV7-9 and TRBJ2-7; no firm D call. Germline V gives CDR1 SEHNR, CDR2 FQNEAQ (reference sequence). The CDR3 has 11 amino acids. The CDR3 spells CVSSLGSEQYF. CDR3 DNA: TGCGTCAGCAGCTTAGGTTCTGAGCAGTACTTC. Looking up the rest from reference TRBV7-9 and TRBJ2-7 gives the full variable domain: DTGVSQNPRHKITKRGQNVTFRCDPISEHNRLYWYRQTLGQGPEFLTYFQNEAQLEKSRLLSDRFSAERPKGSFSTLEIQRTEQGDSAMYLCVSSLGSEQYFGPGTRLTVT.

This clonotype was recorded many times. The chain joins TRBV20-1 to TRBJ2-7; D possibly matches TRBD1 or TRBD2 (6 bases each). Trimming took 1 base from V and 3 from J, leaving 10 bases between them. Germline lookup yields CDR1 DFQATT and CDR2 SNEGSKA (reference sequence). The CDR3 runs to 13 residues. In DNA form, the CDR3 reads TGCAGTGCTAGAGGGGGGGCACACTACGAGCAGTACTTC. It specifies CSARGGAHYEQYF.

In its sample, this clonotype was seen many times. The chain has TRBV13 and TRBJ1-6; D remains unclear. Germline V CDR1 and CDR2: PRHDT, FYEKMQ (reference sequence). CDR3 length: 13 residues. Trimming left V 6 bases short and J 9 bases short, with 12 bases between. The CDR3 reads CASSQRPSSPLHF. CDR3 DNA sequence: TGTGCCAGCAGTCAAAGGCCTAGTTCACCCCTCCACTTT.

This clonotype was counted many times. The V and J genes are TRBV5-5 and TRBJ2-7, with TRBD1 matching over 10 bases. After removal of 4 bases from V and 3 bases from J, the junction contained 10 bases not matched to a gene. The CDR3 contains 16 residues. The germline V gene has CDR1 SGHKS and CDR2 YYEKEE (reference sequence). The CDR3 sequence is CASSLATTGGRYEQYF. In DNA, the CDR3 is TGTGCCAGCAGCCTCGCAACGACAGGGGGCCGCTACGAGCAGTACTTC.

This clonotype has ten or more counts. The chain links TRBV5-1 to TRBJ2-7; TRBD1 matches at 8 bases. The CDR3 has 14 residues. J was trimmed by 2 bases and V by 3 bases; bases with no gene match: 4. Germline V gives CDR1 SGHRS, CDR2 YFSETQ. The CDR3 DNA follows: TGCGCCAGCAGCTCGGGACAGGAGACCTACGAGCAGTACTTC. Its protein is CASSSGQETYEQYF.

With regard to this clonotype: Since no conserved phenylalanine or tryptophan closes the CDR3, a read error is the likely cause. The chain joins TRBV19 to TRBJ2-1; 8 bases are shared with TRBD2. Germline assignment: CDR1 LNHDA and CDR2 SQIVND (reference sequence). CDR3 size: 16 residues. V shed 6 bases, J shed 5 bases, and the junction held 12 bases outside the gene matches. This CDR3 reads CASSVPGGPNHNEQFS. In nucleotides, the CDR3 is TGTGCCAGTAGCGTCCCGGGAGGGCCGAATCACAATGAGCAGTTCTCC.